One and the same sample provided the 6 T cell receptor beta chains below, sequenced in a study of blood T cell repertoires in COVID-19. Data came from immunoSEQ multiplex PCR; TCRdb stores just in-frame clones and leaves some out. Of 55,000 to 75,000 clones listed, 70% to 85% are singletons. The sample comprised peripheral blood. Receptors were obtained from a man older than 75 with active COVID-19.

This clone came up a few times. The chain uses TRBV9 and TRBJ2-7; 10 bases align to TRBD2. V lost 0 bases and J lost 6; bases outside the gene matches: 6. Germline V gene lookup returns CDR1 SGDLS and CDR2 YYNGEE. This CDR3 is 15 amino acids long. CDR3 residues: CASSVASGGASEQYF. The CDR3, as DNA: TGTGCCAGCAGCGTAGCAAGCGGGGGGGCCTCCGAGCAGTACTTC.

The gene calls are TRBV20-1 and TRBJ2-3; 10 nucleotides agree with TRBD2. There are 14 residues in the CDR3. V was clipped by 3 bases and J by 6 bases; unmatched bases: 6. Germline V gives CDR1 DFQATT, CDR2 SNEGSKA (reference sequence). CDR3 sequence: CSASKRGGSDTQYF. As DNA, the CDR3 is TGCAGTGCTAGTAAGCGGGGGGGCTCCGATACGCAGTATTTT.

CDR3 in amino acids: CSVSGTGGSNYGYTF. The CDR3 DNA follows: TGCAGCGTTTCAGGGACAGGGGGCTCTAACTATGGCTACACCTTC. The chain links TRBV29-1 to TRBJ1-2; 12 bases are shared with TRBD1. J was trimmed by 0 bases and V by 5 bases; bases with no gene match: 4. CDR3 length: 15 residues. CDR1 and CDR2 (germline): SQVTM, ANQGSEA.

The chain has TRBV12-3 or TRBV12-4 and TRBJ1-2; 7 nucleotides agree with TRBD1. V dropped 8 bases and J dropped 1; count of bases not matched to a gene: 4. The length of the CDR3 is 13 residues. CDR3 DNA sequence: TGTGCCAGCGGGGACAGAAGTAACTATGGCTACACCTTC. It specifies CASGDRSNYGYTF.

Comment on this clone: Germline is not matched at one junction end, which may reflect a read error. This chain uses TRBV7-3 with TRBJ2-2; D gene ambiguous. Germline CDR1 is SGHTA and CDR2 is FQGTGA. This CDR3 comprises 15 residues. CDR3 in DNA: TGTGCCAGCAGCCTAACCGCAGCGAACACCGGGGAGCTGTTTTTT. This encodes CASSLTAANTGELFF.

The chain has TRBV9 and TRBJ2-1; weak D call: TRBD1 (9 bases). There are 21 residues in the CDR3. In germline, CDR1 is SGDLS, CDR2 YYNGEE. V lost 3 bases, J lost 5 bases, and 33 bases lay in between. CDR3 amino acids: CASSATGTGYWAGGFDNEQFF. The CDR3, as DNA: TGTGCCAGCAGCGCGACCGGGACAGGGTATTGGGCGGGAGGCTTTGACAATGAGCAGTTCTTC.